Included here is one TCR beta chain sequence, with context. The authors' processing: Cell counts per sample came from amplifying reference gene primers. Assay used: immunoSEQ multiplex PCR; TCRdb lists only in-frame clones, some missing. D and trimming were read from the DNA, whereas the V and J calls and clone size are those reported in that table. The sample lists approximately 150,000 clones, about 83% occurring once. The sample comes from a study of blood T cell repertoires in COVID-19. Study overall: The United States, Italy and Spain supplied acute and convalescent COVID-19 samples. T cells, B-cell-depleted T cells, or PBMCs supplied cDNA or gDNA.

CDR1 is KGHSH, CDR2 LQKENI, per germline. Between the trimmed V and J ends, which lost 3 bases and 3 bases, there was a span of 15 bases. The CDR3 is made up of 15 amino acids. In Seattle, patients joined the study during active infection and were tracked longitudinally. The sequenced sample consisted of peripheral blood. The receptor was isolated from an elderly woman with COVID-19, enrolled during active disease. The chain recombines TRBV18 with TRBJ2-7; no definite D call. The CDR3 here is CASSPSPDPGYEQYF. DNA for the CDR3: TGTGCCAGCTCACCTTCCCCCGACCCAGGCTACGAGCAGTACTTC.